This T cell receptor (beta chain) was sequenced in a study of T cell repertoires in cytomegalovirus infection. Study at large: The authors used CMV epitopes that were HLA-C-restricted (recently identified) and HLA-B-restricted (well studied). Public signatures in TCR beta pointed to CMV infection and matching HLA type.

TCRdb re-called the reads with MiXCR, one entry per CDR3 protein. The data hold 450,000 to 650,000 distinct CDR3 sequences, with around 40% observed a single time. For this clonotype: The antigen is unknown.

CDR3 length: 14 residues. V lost 6 bases and J 7 bases, leaving 15 bases between the germline ends. The germline CDR1 and CDR2 sequences are MNHNY and SVGAGI (reference sequence). The receptor was isolated from a human donor in good health (CMV status not recorded). Some clones in this sample may be carry-over from other donors' samples. This chain joins TRBV6-6 and TRBJ1-4; possible D gene TRBD1, 5 bases. The sample here was cultured PBMCs, taken from culture after CMV antigen stimulation. CDR3 DNA sequence: TGTGCCAGCAGACAAACAGGACATCGTGAAAAACTGTTTTTT. It codes for CASRQTGHREKLFF.